Listed below are T cell receptor beta chains from one sample, sequenced in a study of regulatory T cells in long-lasting Graves disease. MiXCR, run by TCRdb on the multiplex PCR reads, gives a single entry per CDR3 protein. The sample yields 400,000 to 550,000 distinct CDR3 sequences, roughly 15% seen once. This sample also belongs to another study, concerning T cells in Graves' hyperthyroidism and ophthalmopathy.

The material was peripheral blood mononuclear cells (PBMCs), obtained at new diagnosis, from a patient treated with antithyroid drugs. The source is a woman aged 18-29 years with Graves disease. CDR3s include the opening cysteine and the closing phenylalanine or tryptophan. The D gene is left open where the match is weak. Some rows have no size entry. The others give once, few or many, or a class for an expanded clone.

CASSQGQGSPYEQYF	TGTGCCAGCTCACAAGGACAGGGATCGCCCTACGAGCAGTACTTC	few	15	TRBD1	TRBV18	TRBJ2-7
CASSLSRDRVIDTQYF	TGTGCCAGCAGTTTATCCCGGGACAGGGTGATAGATACGCAGTATTTT	many	16	TRBD1	TRBV28	TRBJ2-3
CASSSYQGLVLNTQYF	TGTGCCAGCAGCTCTTACCAGGGACTGGTGTTGAATACGCAGTATTTT	-	16	-	TRBV7-9	TRBJ2-3
CASTSSGRSYNEQFF	TGTGCCAGCACCAGTAGCGGGAGATCCTACAATGAGCAGTTCTTC	many	15	TRBD2	TRBV6-1	TRBJ2-1
CASSPLTDMNTEAFF	TGTGCCAGCTCACCCCTGACAGATATGAACACTGAAGCTTTCTTT	many	15	-	TRBV18	TRBJ1-1
CAISERPGGGSYEQYF	TGTGCCATCAGTGAGCGTCCGGGAGGGGGGTCCTACGAGCAGTACTTC	many	16	TRBD2	TRBV10-3	TRBJ2-7
CASSRGLAEETQYF	TGTGCCAGCAGCCGGGGACTAGCGGAAGAGACCCAGTACTTC	many	14	TRBD2	TRBV5-4	TRBJ2-5
CASSIRQRGLNTEAFF	TGTGCCAGTAGTATCCGACAGCGGGGACTGAACACTGAAGCTTTCTTT	-	16	-	TRBV19	TRBJ1-1
CANGPSTDTQYF	TGTGCCAACGGGCCCAGCACAGATACGCAGTATTTT	many	12	-	TRBV10-3	TRBJ2-3
CASSQGLAETYNEQFF	TGTGCCAGCAGCCAAGGACTAGCCGAGACCTACAATGAGCAGTTCTTC	-	16	-	TRBV3-2	TRBJ2-1
CASSPPRGSPYGQYF	TGCGCCAGCAGCCCACCCCGGGGGTCACCTTACGGGCAGTACTTC	-	15	-	TRBV7-3	TRBJ2-7
CASSRELGTTGHTQYF	TGCGCCAGCAGCCGAGAGCTTGGGACTACCGGACACACCCAGTACTTC	-	16	TRBD2	TRBV4-1	TRBJ2-5
CSARGTPGSSYEQYF	TGCAGTGCTAGGGGCACTCCCGGGAGTTCCTACGAGCAGTACTTC	many	15	-	TRBV20-1	TRBJ2-7
CASSGTPLFNQPQHF	TGTGCCAGCAGTGGGACCCCCCTTTTCAATCAGCCCCAGCATTTT	few	15	-	TRBV6-1	TRBJ1-5
CASSHPGETQYF	TGTGCCAGCAGCCACCCGGGCGAGACCCAGTACTTC	many	12	-	TRBV3-1	TRBJ2-5
CASSATSQNNEQFF	TGTGCCAGCAGTGCGACCTCACAAAACAATGAGCAGTTCTTC	many	14	-	TRBV2	TRBJ2-1
CASSSTGHRGQGPGGGANVLTF	TGTGCCAGCAGCTCTACCGGCCATCGAGGACAGGGGCCGGGCGGAGGGGCCAACGTCCTGACTTTC	-	22	TRBD1	TRBV7-9	TRBJ2-6
CASSPTGTVTDTQYF	TGTGCCAGCAGCCCGACCGGGACAGTAACAGATACGCAGTATTTT	many	15	TRBD1	TRBV11-2	TRBJ2-3
CASSLDTGSSYEQYF	TGCGCCAGCAGCTTGGATACGGGAAGCTCCTACGAGCAGTACTTC	many	15	-	TRBV5-1	TRBJ2-7
CASSYEVAGGGETQYF	TGTGCCAGCAGTTACGAGGTAGCGGGAGGAGGGGAGACCCAGTACTTC	many	16	TRBD2	TRBV6-5	TRBJ2-5
CASSYGFGSSYEQYF	TGTGCCAGCAGTTACGGGTTTGGCAGCTCCTACGAGCAGTACTTC	many	15	-	TRBV6-5	TRBJ2-7
CASSLVPGNEQFF	TGTGCCAGCAGCTTAGTTCCTGGCAATGAGCAGTTCTTC	many	13	-	TRBV7-2	TRBJ2-1
CASSYGTSGRIYEQFF	TGTGCCAGCAGTTACGGAACTAGCGGGAGAATCTATGAGCAGTTCTTC	-	16	TRBD2	TRBV6-2/TRBV6-3	TRBJ2-1
CASSFHPKDNSSEQYF	TGTGCCAGCAGCTTCCACCCAAAAGACAACTCCTCCGAGCAGTACTTC	few	16	-	TRBV7-9	TRBJ2-7
CSVEGSESQYF	TGCAGCGTTGAAGGATCCGAGTCGCAGTACTTC	-	11	-	TRBV29-1	TRBJ2-7
CASSLELNSEAFF	TGTGCCAGCAGCCTGGAGTTAAATTCTGAAGCTTTCTTT	many	13	-	TRBV5-4	TRBJ1-1
CASSEPGQSSYNEQFF	TGTGCCAGCAGTGAGCCGGGACAGAGCTCCTACAATGAGCAGTTCTTC	-	16	TRBD1	TRBV25-1	TRBJ2-1
CASRPGHETYEQYF	TGTGCCAGCAGACCGGGACACGAGACCTACGAGCAGTACTTC	many	14	-	TRBV27	TRBJ2-7
CASILGRAGIEQYF	TGTGCCAGCATTCTAGGGAGGGCCGGGATCGAGCAGTACTTC	few	14	TRBD2	TRBV2	TRBJ2-7
CASSYRRGVNEKLFF	TGTGCCAGCAGCTACCGAAGGGGGGTGAATGAAAAACTGTTTTTT	few	15	-	TRBV5-6	TRBJ1-4
CASSYDRGRDYYGYTF	TGTGCCAGCAGCTACGACAGGGGGCGTGACTATTATGGCTACACCTTC	-	16	TRBD1	TRBV11-2	TRBJ1-2
CASSFTLGLAGGGNTGELVF	TGTGCCAGCAGCTTCACTCTAGGACTAGCGGGAGGAGGGAACACCGGGGAGCTGGTTTTT	-	20	TRBD2	TRBV11-3	TRBJ2-2
CASSEGGTSGRAHNEQFF	TGTGCCAGCAGTGAGGGGGGGACTAGCGGGAGGGCCCACAATGAGCAGTTCTTC	few	18	TRBD2	TRBV2	TRBJ2-1
CASSLGGVSGPQHF	TGTGCCAGCAGTTTAGGGGGTGTGAGTGGGCCCCAGCATTTT	-	14	-	TRBV28	TRBJ1-5
CSARDPRPSGSPFF	TGCAGTGCTAGAGACCCTAGACCGTCAGGTTCCCCGTTCTTC	-	14	-	TRBV20-1	TRBJ2-1